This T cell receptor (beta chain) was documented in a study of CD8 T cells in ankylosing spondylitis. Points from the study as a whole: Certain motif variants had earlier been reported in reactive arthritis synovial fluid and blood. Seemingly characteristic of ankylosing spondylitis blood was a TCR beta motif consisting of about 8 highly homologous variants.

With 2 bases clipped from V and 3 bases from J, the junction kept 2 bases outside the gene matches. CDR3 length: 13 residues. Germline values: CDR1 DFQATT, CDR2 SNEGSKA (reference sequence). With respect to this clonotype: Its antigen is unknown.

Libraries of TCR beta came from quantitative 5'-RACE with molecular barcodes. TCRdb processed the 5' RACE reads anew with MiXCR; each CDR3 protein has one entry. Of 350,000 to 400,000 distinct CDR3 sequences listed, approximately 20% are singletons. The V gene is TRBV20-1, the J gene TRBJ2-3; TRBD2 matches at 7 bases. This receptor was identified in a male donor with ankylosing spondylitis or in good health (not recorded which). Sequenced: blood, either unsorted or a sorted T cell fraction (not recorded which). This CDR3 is CSARMGGTDTQYF. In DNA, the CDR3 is TGCAGTGCTAGAATGGGGGGGACAGATACGCAGTATTTT.